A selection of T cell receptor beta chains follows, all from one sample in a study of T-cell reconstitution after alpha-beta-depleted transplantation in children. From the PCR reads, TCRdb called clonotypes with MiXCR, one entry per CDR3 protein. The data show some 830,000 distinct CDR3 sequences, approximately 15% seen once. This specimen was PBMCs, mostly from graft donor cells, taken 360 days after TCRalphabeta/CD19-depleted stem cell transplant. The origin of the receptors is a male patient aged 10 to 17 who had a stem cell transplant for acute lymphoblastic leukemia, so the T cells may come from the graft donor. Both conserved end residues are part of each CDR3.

CDR3 protein: CASLTLSKAAYEQYF
V gene: TRBV10-2
J gene: TRBJ2-7

CDR3 protein: CATSRQRDPTYEQYF
V gene: TRBV15
J gene: TRBJ2-7

CDR3 protein: CATSRGQGVSYEQYF
V gene: TRBV15
J gene: TRBJ2-7

CDR3 protein: CSERYEWETQYF
V gene: TRBV29-1
J gene: TRBJ2-5

CDR3 protein: CASSFGAQTGELFF
V gene: TRBV5-1
J gene: TRBJ2-2

CDR3 protein: CASSLWPEFRGPQETQYF
V gene: TRBV11-2
J gene: TRBJ2-5

CDR3 protein: CAITSQGMICSYEQYF
V gene: TRBV10-3
J gene: TRBJ2-7

CDR3 protein: CASAGSSVYNEQFF
V gene: TRBV2
J gene: TRBJ2-1

CDR3 protein: CASSPKGPSGGQETQYF
V gene: TRBV3-1
J gene: TRBJ2-5

CDR3 protein: CASSLSDTKETQYF
V gene: TRBV7-8
J gene: TRBJ2-5

CDR3 protein: CASSLRPGGLNDKNIQYF
V gene: TRBV5-1
J gene: TRBJ2-4

CDR3 protein: CASSFSGTGTRTDTQYF
V gene: TRBV12-3/TRBV12-4
J gene: TRBJ2-3

CDR3 protein: CASSEARQGGNQPQHF
V gene: TRBV2
J gene: TRBJ1-5

CDR3 protein: CASSPPPGTSLRTDTQYF
V gene: TRBV18
J gene: TRBJ2-3

CDR3 protein: CASSTHIAAQYF
V gene: TRBV7-9
J gene: TRBJ2-7

CDR3 protein: CASSQGPEQYF
V gene: TRBV4-1
J gene: TRBJ2-7

CDR3 protein: CASSVDRRTEAFF
V gene: TRBV5-1
J gene: TRBJ1-1

CDR3 protein: CSVEDLPGDPNSYNEQFF
V gene: TRBV29-1
J gene: TRBJ2-1

CDR3 protein: CASSIGVLSAAYGYTF
V gene: TRBV19
J gene: TRBJ1-2

CDR3 protein: CASSLNREGGAKNIQYF
V gene: TRBV5-1
J gene: TRBJ2-4

CDR3 protein: CASSLPYTEAFF
V gene: TRBV7-9
J gene: TRBJ1-1

CDR3 protein: CASRGRGRSYEQFF
V gene: TRBV12-3/TRBV12-4
J gene: TRBJ2-1

CDR3 protein: CASSPGTIYGYTF
V gene: TRBV5-1
J gene: TRBJ1-2

CDR3 protein: CASNLVISRDWKNIQYF
V gene: TRBV12-3/TRBV12-4
J gene: TRBJ2-4

CDR3 protein: CCARVPSSDSYNEQFF
V gene: TRBV20-1
J gene: TRBJ2-1

CDR3 protein: CASSDPKQRQGLPVGQYF
V gene: TRBV6-4
J gene: TRBJ2-7

CDR3 protein: CASSSGDWRTTQYF
V gene: TRBV7-3
J gene: TRBJ2-3

CDR3 protein: CASTLSVGGELFF
V gene: TRBV5-1
J gene: TRBJ2-2

CDR3 protein: CSAPHRDTQYF
V gene: TRBV20-1
J gene: TRBJ2-3